Below, 18 T cell receptor beta chains from the same sample are listed, as sequenced in a study of cytotoxic CD8 clonotypes in ibrutinib-treated CLL. Clones were sequenced by immunoSEQ multiplex PCR, and TCRdb holds only the in-frame ones, with some missing. Here the sample spans 65,000 to 80,000 clones, 70% to 90% being singletons. The sequences come from PBMCs, collected after 24 months of ibrutinib treatment. These receptors were obtained from a human donor with chronic lymphocytic leukemia.

This chain uses TRBV29-1 with TRBJ2-7, with D perhaps TRBD2 (6 bases). Looked up from germline, CDR1 is SQVTM and CDR2 is ANQGSEA. Trimming took 7 bases from V and 7 from J, leaving 17 bases between them. This CDR3 spans 12 amino acids. The CDR3, as DNA: TGCAGCGCTGGAGCTCGGGCGGGGGAGCAGTACTTC. It codes for CSAGARAGEQYF.

The chain couples TRBV6-5 to TRBJ2-5; a weak D match, TRBD2 (5 bases). The CDR3 sequence is 15 residues long. V was shortened by 6 bases and J by 5 bases, with 19 bases between the two germline ends. CDR1 and CDR2 from the germline V gene are MNHEY and SVGAGI. This chain's CDR3 is CASRAAGVRTETQYF. CDR3 coding DNA: TGTGCCAGCAGAGCCGCCGGGGTACGAACGGAGACCCAGTACTTC.

In this sample, this clone turned up a few times. V and J are TRBV29-1 and TRBJ2-3; 11 bases agree with TRBD2. Germline V gene sequence: CDR1 SQVTM, CDR2 ANQGSEA. CDR3 length: 15 amino acids. J was trimmed by 1 base and V by 4 bases; bases with no gene match: 4. CDR3 bases: TGCAGCGTTGGTTTGGGACTAGCGGGCACAGATACGCAGTATTTT. Translation gives CSVGLGLAGTDTQYF.

The chain couples TRBV5-6 to TRBJ2-1; the D is unclear. The CDR3 sequence is 14 residues long. The germline CDR1 and CDR2 sequences are SGHDT and YYEEEE. Trimming shortened V by 0 bases and J by 2 bases, and 6 bases separated the two germline ends. Here the CDR3 reads CASSLGLTYNEQFF. The CDR3 region has the DNA TGTGCCAGCAGCTTGGGACTCACCTACAATGAGCAGTTCTTC.

This rearrangement joins TRBV27 to TRBJ2-7, with D maybe TRBD1 (5 bases). The CDR3 has 13 amino acids. Between the trimmed V and J ends, which lost 3 bases and 4 bases, there was a span of 10 bases. Germline lookup yields CDR1 MNHEY and CDR2 SMNVEV (reference sequence). CDR3 sequence (DNA): TGTGCCAGCAGTTTTGGCAGGACATACGAGCAGTACTTC. Translated: CASSFGRTYEQYF.

CDR3 residues: CASRGGGSVEQYF. The CDR3 nucleotides read TGCGCCAGCAGGGGGGGAGGAAGTGTCGAGCAGTACTTC. The chain recombines TRBV5-1 with TRBJ2-7; D is possibly TRBD2 (6 bases). The CDR3 sequence is 13 residues long. V was trimmed by 5 bases and J by 6 bases, leaving 15 bases between them. The germline gives CDR1 SGHRS, CDR2 YFSETQ.

This chain connects TRBV10-2 to TRBJ2-5; 9 bases map to TRBD1. Germline V gene data show CDR1 as WSHSY and CDR2 as SAAADI. V gave up 8 bases and J gave up 2 bases; unmatched junction bases: 3. This CDR3 contains 13 residues. CDR3 loop: CASGGTGQETQYF. CDR3 sequence (DNA): TGCGCCAGCGGAGGGACAGGGCAAGAGACCCAGTACTTC.

The chain joins TRBV5-4 to TRBJ2-1; the match to TRBD2 covers 7 bases. V lost 5 bases to trimming and J lost 1 base; unmatched junction nucleotides: 12. This CDR3 has 17 amino acids. CDR1 is SGHNT, CDR2 YYREEE, per germline (reference sequence). The CDR3 reads CASRMGSGGLSYNEQFF. The CDR3 nucleotides read TGTGCCAGCAGAATGGGGTCGGGGGGTTTGTCCTACAATGAGCAGTTCTTC.

The genes are TRBV2 and TRBJ2-7, with a tentative D call TRBD2 (5 bases). Germline assignment: CDR1 SNHLY and CDR2 FYNNEI. The CDR3 runs to 15 residues. Trimming removed 7 bases from V and 0 bases from J, with 16 bases in between. The CDR3 nucleotides are TGTGCCAGCAATCCTGAAGCGGAGGCCTCCTACGAGCAGTACTTC. This encodes CASNPEAEASYEQYF.

In DNA form, the CDR3 reads TGTGCCAGCAGTGAAGCGCCATGGACAGGAGGCTCTGGAAACACCATATATTTT. This encodes CASSEAPWTGGSGNTIYF. The gene calls are TRBV2 and TRBJ1-3; 7 nucleotides align to TRBD1. The CDR3 loop spans 18 amino acids. CDR1 is SNHLY, CDR2 FYNNEI, per germline. V gave up 0 bases and J gave up 0 bases; unmatched junction bases: 8.

The gene calls are TRBV18 and TRBJ1-2, with 8 nucleotides matching TRBD1. Trimming took 3 bases from V and 4 from J; bases not matched to a gene: 4. The CDR3 has 14 amino acids. Germline V gene sequence: CDR1 KGHSH, CDR2 LQKENI. The CDR3 DNA is TGTGCCAGCTCACCCGAACAGGGGGTCTATGGCTACACCTTC. Residues: CASSPEQGVYGYTF. Looking up the rest from reference TRBV18 and TRBJ1-2 gives the full variable domain: NAGVMQNPRHLVRRRGQEARLRCSPMKGHSHVYWYRQLPEEGLKFMVYLQKENIIDESGMPKERFSAEFPKEGPSILRIQQVVRGDSAAYFCASSPEQGVYGYTFGSGTRLTVV.

The genes are TRBV20-1 and TRBJ2-5; D ambiguous. Germline CDR1 and CDR2: DFQATT and SNEGSKA (reference sequence). The ends were cut back, 1 base at V and 4 bases at J, with 1 base in the middle. This CDR3 has 10 amino acids. The CDR3 reads CSARVETQYF. CDR3 nucleotides: TGCAGTGCTAGAGTAGAGACCCAGTACTTC.

V is TRBV9 and J is TRBJ2-2; 7 bases match TRBD1. From germline, CDR1 is SGDLS and CDR2 YYNGEE. V lost 3 bases to trimming and J lost 7 bases; unmatched junction nucleotides: 15. The CDR3 runs to 17 residues. The CDR3 region has the DNA TGTGCCAGCAGCGCGTCTACAGGGGCCCCGACGGGCGGGGAGCTGTTTTTT. It translates to CASSASTGAPTGGELFF.

V is TRBV6-5 and J is TRBJ2-2; tentatively, D is TRBD2 (6 bases). CDR1 and CDR2 from the germline V gene are MNHEY and SVGAGI. Trimming removed 8 bases at V and 3 bases at J, with 13 bases between. CDR3 length: 14 amino acids. The CDR3 reads CASRRGVDTGELFF. The CDR3 nucleotides read TGTGCCAGCCGCCGCGGGGTAGACACCGGGGAGCTGTTTTTT.

The V and J genes are TRBV7-2 and TRBJ2-1, with 12 positions matching TRBD1. The V and J ends lost 2 bases and 2 bases, in that order; junction bases with no gene match: 7. This CDR3 contains 18 residues. The germline V gene encodes CDR1 SGHTA and CDR2 FQGNSA. This CDR3 reads CASSLPQGQGATYNEQFF. CDR3 nucleotide sequence: TGTGCCAGCAGCTTACCCCAGGGACAGGGGGCCACCTACAATGAGCAGTTCTTC.

This clone was seen only a few times. This rearrangement joins TRBV5-4 to TRBJ2-1; 7 bases agree with TRBD1. CDR1 and CDR2 from the germline V gene are SGHNT and YYREEE (reference sequence). The CDR3 is 16 amino acids. V lost 4 bases to trimming and J lost 3 bases; unmatched junction nucleotides: 10. Written as DNA, the CDR3 is TGTGCCAGCAGCGCACCGGAACAGGGGAACTACAATGAGCAGTTCTTC. Protein: CASSAPEQGNYNEQFF.

The chain links TRBV4-2 to TRBJ2-3, with D perhaps matching TRBD2 (6 bases). The germline CDR1 and CDR2 sequences are LGHNA and YNFKEQ. The CDR3 covers 16 residues. The V gene lost 3 bases and the J gene lost 4 bases, with 17 bases spanning the gap. CDR3 region: CASSHSPGSKADTQYF. CDR3 nucleotide sequence: TGTGCCAGCAGCCACTCCCCCGGGAGTAAGGCAGATACGCAGTATTTT.

This chain joins TRBV18 and TRBJ2-1; 10 bases map to TRBD1. The CDR3 consists of 14 residues. Trimming at V came to 5 bases and at J to 6 bases, leaving 4 bases not matched to a gene. Germline values: CDR1 KGHSH, CDR2 LQKENI. The CDR3 sequence is CASSYRDRGNEQFF. Here the CDR3 DNA reads TGTGCCAGCTCATACCGGGACAGGGGCAATGAGCAGTTCTTC.